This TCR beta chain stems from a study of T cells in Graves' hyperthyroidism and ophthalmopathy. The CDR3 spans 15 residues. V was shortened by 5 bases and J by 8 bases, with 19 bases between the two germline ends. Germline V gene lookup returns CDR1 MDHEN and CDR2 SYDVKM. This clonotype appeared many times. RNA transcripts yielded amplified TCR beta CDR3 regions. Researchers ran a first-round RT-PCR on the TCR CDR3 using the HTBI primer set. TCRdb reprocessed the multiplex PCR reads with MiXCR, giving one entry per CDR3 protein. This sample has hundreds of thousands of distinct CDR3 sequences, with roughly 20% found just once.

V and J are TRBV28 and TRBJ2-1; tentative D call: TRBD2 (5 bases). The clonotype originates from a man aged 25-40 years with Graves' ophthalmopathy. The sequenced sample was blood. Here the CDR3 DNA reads TGTGCCAGCAGTCCTCTCACTAGAGCAGGCGATGAGCAGTTCTTC. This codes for CASSPLTRAGDEQFF. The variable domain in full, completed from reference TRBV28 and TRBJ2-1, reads DVKVTQSSRYLVKRTGEKVFLECVQDMDHENMFWYRQDPGLGLRLIYFSYDVKMKEKGDIPEGYSVSREKKERFSLILESASTNQTSMYLCASSPLTRAGDEQFFGPGTRLTVL.